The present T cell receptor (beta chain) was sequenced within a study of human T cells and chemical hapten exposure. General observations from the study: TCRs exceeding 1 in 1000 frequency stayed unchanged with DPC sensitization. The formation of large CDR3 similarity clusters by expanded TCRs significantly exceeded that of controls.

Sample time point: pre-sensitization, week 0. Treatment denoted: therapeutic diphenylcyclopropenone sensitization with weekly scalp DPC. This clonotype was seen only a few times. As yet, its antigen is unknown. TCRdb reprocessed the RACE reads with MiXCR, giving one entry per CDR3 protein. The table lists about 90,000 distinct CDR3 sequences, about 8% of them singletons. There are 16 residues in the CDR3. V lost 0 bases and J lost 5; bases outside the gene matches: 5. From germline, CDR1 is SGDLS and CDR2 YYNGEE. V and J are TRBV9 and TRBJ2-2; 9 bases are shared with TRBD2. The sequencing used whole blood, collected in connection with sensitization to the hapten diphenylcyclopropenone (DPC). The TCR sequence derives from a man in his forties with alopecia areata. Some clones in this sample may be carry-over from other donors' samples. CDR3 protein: CASSVELAGNTGELFF. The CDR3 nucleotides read TGTGCCAGCAGCGTAGAGCTAGCGGGAAATACCGGGGAGCTGTTTTTT.